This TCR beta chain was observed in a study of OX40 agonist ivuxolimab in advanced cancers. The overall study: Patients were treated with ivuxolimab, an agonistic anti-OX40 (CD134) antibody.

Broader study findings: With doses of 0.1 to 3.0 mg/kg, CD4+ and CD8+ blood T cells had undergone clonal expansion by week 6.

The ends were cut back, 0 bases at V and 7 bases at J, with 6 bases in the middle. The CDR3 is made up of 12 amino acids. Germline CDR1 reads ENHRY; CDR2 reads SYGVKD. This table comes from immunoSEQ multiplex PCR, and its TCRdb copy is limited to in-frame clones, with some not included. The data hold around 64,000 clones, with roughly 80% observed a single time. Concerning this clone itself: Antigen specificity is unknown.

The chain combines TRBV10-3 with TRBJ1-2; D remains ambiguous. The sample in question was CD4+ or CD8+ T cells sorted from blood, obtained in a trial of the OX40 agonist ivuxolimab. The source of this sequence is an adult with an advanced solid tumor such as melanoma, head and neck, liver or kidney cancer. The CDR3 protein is CAISESRVGYTF. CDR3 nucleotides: TGTGCCATCAGTGAGTCAAGGGTTGGCTACACCTTC.